These 4 T cell receptor beta chains originate from one sample sequenced in a study of T cell repertoires in cytomegalovirus infection. Each CDR3 protein gets one entry after TCRdb re-called the reads with MiXCR. The table lists around 200,000 distinct CDR3 sequences, 38% of them singletons, with over 45% in the top ten. Antigens for these TCRs are unknown. The material sequenced was CD8+ T cells from cultured PBMCs, taken from culture after CMV antigen stimulation. The receptors derive from a human donor in good health (CMV status not recorded). Some clones in this sample may be carry-over from other donors' samples.

This clonotype was recorded a few times. J is TRBJ2-3 and V is TRBV7-2; 8 bases match TRBD2. Germline CDR1 reads SGHTA; CDR2 reads FQGNSA. The trim removed 3 bases at V and 2 bases at J, leaving 4 bases unmatched. The CDR3 is 15 amino acids. The CDR3 is CASSLAGGHTDTQYF. The CDR3 DNA is TGTGCCAGCAGCTTGGCGGGGGGCCACACAGATACGCAGTATTTT. The full variable domain, with the rest looked up from reference TRBV7-2 and TRBJ2-3, is GAGVSQSPSNKVTEKGKDVELRCDPISGHTALYWYRQSLGQGLEFLIYFQGNSAPDKSGLPSDRFSAERTGGSVSTLTIQRTQQEDSAVYLCASSLAGGHTDTQYFGPGTRLTVL.

The V call is TRBV29-1, the J call TRBJ2-3; weak D call: TRBD2 (5 bases). This CDR3 contains 14 residues. CDR1 SQVTM and CDR2 ANQGSEA come from the germline V gene. V lost 6 bases, J lost 1 base, and 14 bases lay in between. The CDR3 loop is CSVRGVGGTDTQYF. CDR3 bases: TGCAGCGTCCGTGGTGTCGGGGGCACAGATACGCAGTATTTT.

There are a few counts of this clonotype. The chain links TRBV7-9 to TRBJ1-5, with 8 bases fitting TRBD1. The ends lost 3 bases at V and 4 bases at J; junction bases unmatched: 5. This CDR3 has 15 residues. Germline V gives CDR1 SEHNR, CDR2 FQNEAQ (reference sequence). The DNA for the CDR3 is TGTGCCAGCAGCTTCGCAGGGGGCGCAAATCAGCCCCAGCATTTT. It is translated as CASSFAGGANQPQHF.

This clonotype has a handful of counts. V gene TRBV27 combines with J gene TRBJ1-5; the D gene is possibly TRBD1 (6 bases). Germline V gene lookup returns CDR1 MNHEY and CDR2 SMNVEV (reference sequence). CDR3 length: 14 residues. V was clipped by 2 bases and J by 2 bases, with 7 bases between them. CDR3 amino acids: CASSLKGGNQPQHF. The DNA for the CDR3 is TGTGCCAGCAGTTTAAAGGGGGGCAATCAGCCCCAGCATTTT.